This TCR beta chain was recorded in a study of Ad26.COV2.S vaccination and SARS-CoV-2 variants. Treatment specified: some 19 received Ad26.COV2.S at low or high dose, single or two shots; a few received placebo; per-sample allocation not given. Sampling was performed 63 days after the first vaccine or placebo injection. This CDR3 is built from 14 residues. Germline assignment: CDR1 SGHTA and CDR2 FQGNSA. V dropped 3 bases and J dropped 8 bases, with 11 bases sitting between them. This table comes from immunoSEQ multiplex PCR, and its TCRdb copy is limited to in-frame clones, with some not included. Found here are about 440,000 clones, 90% of them singletons; the top ten hold about 4.4%. Whole-study findings and limits: Participants in the vaccine arm had higher spike-specific TCR breadth; placebo recipients had lower.

Worth noting for this clone: What it binds is not known.

This chain connects TRBV7-2 to TRBJ1-6; D is uncertain. Sequencing was performed on peripheral blood, taken in a trial of Ad26.COV2.S vaccine versus placebo. This sequence originates from a person between 18 and 65 years old who received the Ad26.COV2.S COVID-19 vaccine or a placebo. DNA of the CDR3: TGTGCCAGCAGCTTTATCCGAGGGCATTCACCCCTCCACTTT. Protein: CASSFIRGHSPLHF.